This T cell receptor beta chain was observed in a study of cytomegalovirus exposure and HLA in healthy donors. The CDR3 totals 19 residues. Trimming shortened V by 7 bases and J by 8 bases, and 32 bases separated the two germline ends. The PCR ran on 60 Vbeta and 13 Jbeta primers. Some clones are missing from TCRdb's copy, which holds only in-frame ones; the method was immunoSEQ multiplex PCR. The data show about 130,000 clones, with 80% seen just once and 0.95% to 1.1% held by the top ten. The donors gave bone marrow, and they were healthy. The TCR sequence derives from a human donor in good health. The J gene is TRBJ1-4, the V gene TRBV23-1; maybe TRBD1 (5 bases). TRBV23-1 is an open reading frame whose function is uncertain. The material sequenced was PBMCs. The CDR3 here is CASINEWGLLHRMEEKLFF. CDR3 DNA sequence: TGCGCCAGCATCAATGAGTGGGGACTCCTACACCGAATGGAGGAAAAACTGTTTTTT.